These T cell receptor beta chains were read from a single sample in a study of T cell responses to AZD1222 COVID-19 vaccine. Sequencing used immunoSEQ multiplex PCR; TCRdb keeps in-frame clones, though not all of them. The table shows some 160,000 clones, with 80% to 95% occurring only once. This specimen consisted of peripheral blood, obtained on day 0 of AZD1222 vaccination. Receptors were obtained from an adult in good health. The CDR3 runs from the conserved cysteine through the conserved F or W. A D gene is named only where the DNA matches it firmly. Clone size is stated in some rows and not others, as once, few, many or a class when expanded.

size	V	D	J	length	DNA	CDR3
NA	TRBV24-1	NA	TRBJ1-5	13	TGTGCCACCAGTAGGGGGGGCGGGCAGCCCCAGCATTTT	CATSRGGGQPQHF
NA	TRBV7-9	TRBD1	TRBJ1-5	15	TGTGCCTCGGACACCGGGACAGGGATAAATCAGCCCCAGCATTTT	CASDTGTGINQPQHF
few	TRBV6-5	NA	TRBJ1-2	12	TGTGCCAGCAGGCCCGGGGGTTATGGCTACACCTTC	CASRPGGYGYTF
once	TRBV10-2	NA	TRBJ2-1	14	TGCGCCAGCAGTGAGTCATATACTAGCAATGAGCAGTTCTTC	CASSESYTSNEQFF
NA	TRBV10-1	TRBD2	TRBJ2-3	15	TGCGCCAGCAGTGAGGTAGCGGGACCCACAGATACGCAGTATTTT	CASSEVAGPTDTQYF
few	TRBV27	NA	TRBJ2-7	16	TGTGCCAGCAGTCCCCGGACAGTTGGGGCCCAGTACGAGCAGTACTTC	CASSPRTVGAQYEQYF
NA	TRBV12-3/TRBV12-4	TRBD1	TRBJ1-2	13	TGTGCCAGCAGTCTACAGGGGCGGTATGGCTACACCTTC	CASSLQGRYGYTF
NA	TRBV6-2/TRBV6-3	TRBD2	TRBJ2-5	15	TGTGCCAGCAGTTACTATCGGACTAGCCGAGAGACCCAGTACTTC	CASSYYRTSRETQYF
NA	TRBV14	NA	TRBJ1-1	16	TGTGCCAGCAGCCAAGACGTAGGCGTTCCAAACACTGAAGCTTTCTTT	CASSQDVGVPNTEAFF
NA	TRBV4-1	NA	TRBJ2-5	16	TGCGCCAGCAGCCAAGACCCGGGGACGGGCGGGGAGACCCAGTACTTC	CASSQDPGTGGETQYF
NA	TRBV11-2	TRBD2	TRBJ2-1	16	TGTGCCAGCAGCTTAGGATCGCTAGCGGGTTACAATGAGCAGTTCTTC	CASSLGSLAGYNEQFF
NA	TRBV2	NA	TRBJ2-3	12	TGTGCCAGCAGAATCCTCACAGATACGCAGTATTTT	CASRILTDTQYF
NA	TRBV5-1	TRBD1	TRBJ2-1	13	TGCGCCAGCGGGACAGGCGCCTACAATGAGCAGTTCTTC	CASGTGAYNEQFF
NA	TRBV4-2	NA	TRBJ1-3	13	TGTGCCAGCAGCCAAGGGCTCGGGAACACCATATATTTT	CASSQGLGNTIYF
NA	TRBV9	NA	TRBJ2-1	14	TGTGCCAGCAGCGTAGGTGGGGGGGCGAATGAGCAGTTCTTC	CASSVGGGANEQFF
NA	TRBV5-5	NA	TRBJ1-1	16	TGTGCCAGCAGCTTGTGGGCAGGGGCAACAGGGACTGAAGCTTTCTTT	CASSLWAGATGTEAFF
once	TRBV30	NA	TRBJ2-1	11	TGTGCCTGGTTAGGGGGGATAGAGCAGTTCTTC	CAWLGGIEQFF
once	TRBV27	TRBD1	TRBJ1-1	15	TGTGCCAGCAGTTTAGGGGACAGGGTCAACACTGAAGCTTTCTTT	CASSLGDRVNTEAFF
NA	TRBV6-1	NA	TRBJ1-6	16	TGTGCCAGCAGTGGGGACGGGTCATCCTATAATTCACCCCTCCACTTT	CASSGDGSSYNSPLHF
NA	TRBV7-2	TRBD1	TRBJ1-2	14	TGTGCCAGCACCCTGGGACAGTCTCCCTATGGCTACACCTTC	CASTLGQSPYGYTF
NA	TRBV7-8	TRBD2	TRBJ2-1	15	TGTGCCAGCAGCTTAGGGCTAGCGGTATACAATGAGCAGTTCTTC	CASSLGLAVYNEQFF
NA	TRBV24-1	TRBD2	TRBJ2-5	15	TGTGCCACCAGTGATGGGGGAGGGTCCTTGGAGACCCAGTACTTC	CATSDGGGSLETQYF
NA	TRBV5-1	NA	TRBJ2-7	16	TGCGCCAGCAGCCTCACGGTAGGGGCATTAGCCTACGAGCAGTACTTC	CASSLTVGALAYEQYF
NA	TRBV15	TRBD1	TRBJ1-5	16	TGTGCCACCAGCAGGGGGGACAGGGCAGGGGCTCAGCCCCAGCATTTT	CATSRGDRAGAQPQHF
NA	TRBV24-1	NA	TRBJ2-2	12	TGTGCCACCAGTAAGCCGTCCGGGGAGCTGTTTTTT	CATSKPSGELFF
NA	TRBV18	TRBD1	TRBJ2-7	16	TGTGCCAGCTCACCCTTAGGGACAGGGGGTGGGTCCGAGCAGTACTTC	CASSPLGTGGGSEQYF
few	TRBV19	NA	TRBJ2-7	15	TGTGCCAGTAGTGCACGCGCCAACCGAAACTACGAGCAGTACTTC	CASSARANRNYEQYF
NA	TRBV6-6	NA	TRBJ2-2	17	TGTGCCAGCAGTCCCTCCGCCTTGCGAAGCGGCACCGGGGAGCTGTTTTTT	CASSPSALRSGTGELFF
NA	TRBV7-9	NA	TRBJ1-5	14	TGTGCCAGCAGCTTAGGGGTAGGCTGGCAGCCCCAGCATTTT	CASSLGVGWQPQHF
NA	TRBV18	NA	TRBJ2-7	16	TGTGCCAGCTCACCACCGGGCAGTCCTGGATCCTACGAGCAGTACTTC	CASSPPGSPGSYEQYF
NA	TRBV4-1	TRBD1	TRBJ2-7	16	TGCGCCAGCAGCCAGCCCCGGGACAGGGGCACCTACGAGCAGTACTTC	CASSQPRDRGTYEQYF
once	TRBV30	NA	TRBJ2-5	13	TGTGCCTGGAGTGTACTAGGGAGAGAGACCCAGTACTTC	CAWSVLGRETQYF
NA	TRBV14	NA	TRBJ2-7	13	TGTGCCAGCAGCCCGGGGCCCGGGAACGAGCAGTACTTC	CASSPGPGNEQYF
NA	TRBV11-2	TRBD2	TRBJ2-2	15	TGTGCCAGCAGGGGTCGGGGACTAGCGTCCGGGGAGCTGTTTTTT	CASRGRGLASGELFF
NA	TRBV10-1	NA	TRBJ2-3	12	TGCGCCAGCAGTGGGAACTCAGATACGCAGTATTTT	CASSGNSDTQYF
once	TRBV3-1/TRBV3-2	NA	TRBJ2-7	13	TGTGCCAGCAGCCGGACTAAATCCTACGAGCAGTACTTC	CASSRTKSYEQYF
NA	TRBV6-5	TRBD1	TRBJ1-4	14	TGTGCCAGCAGGAACAGGGGGCAGACTGAAAAACTGTTTTTT	CASRNRGQTEKLFF
NA	TRBV30	NA	TRBJ1-3	14	TGTGCCTGGAGTGTTAGAACAATCGGAAACACCATATATTTT	CAWSVRTIGNTIYF
NA	TRBV5-1	TRBD2	TRBJ2-2	17	TGCGCCAGCAGCTTAGGACTAGCGGGGGTTAACACCGGGGAGCTGTTTTTT	CASSLGLAGVNTGELFF
NA	TRBV24-1	NA	TRBJ2-2	16	TGTGCCACCAGTGGGGCCGGGGAGTTGAACACCGGGGAGCTGTTTTTT	CATSGAGELNTGELFF
NA	TRBV2	NA	TRBJ1-6	14	TGTGCCAGCAGTGGACAGGCGGATAATTCACCCCTCCACTTT	CASSGQADNSPLHF
NA	TRBV6-2/TRBV6-3	NA	TRBJ1-2	14	TGTGCCAGCAGTTACTCCGGACAGTTCTATGGCTACACCTTC	CASSYSGQFYGYTF